This T cell receptor (beta chain) was observed in a study of blood T cell repertoires in COVID-19. Study at large: T cells, B-cell-depleted T cells, or PBMCs provided the cDNA or gDNA that served as material.

Participants' reported clinical history set cohort assignment. Trimming cost V 1 base and J 8 bases; bases outside gene matches: 4. The germline V gene has CDR1 SGHRS and CDR2 YFSETQ. The CDR3 runs to 13 residues. Assay used: immunoSEQ multiplex PCR; TCRdb lists only in-frame clones, some missing. The repertoire includes just over 300,000 clones, around 86% of them detected once, and around 4% sits in the top ten. This chain links TRBV5-1 with TRBJ1-2; TRBD1 matches 8 bases. Material: PBMCs or T cells enriched from blood (not recorded which). The sequence was collected from a man aged 25-40 years who had recovered from COVID-19. The CDR3 bases are TGCGCCAGCAGCTTGAACAGGGGGATAGGCTACACCTTC. Translating gives CASSLNRGIGYTF. Combining the CDR3 with reference TRBV5-1 and TRBJ1-2 gives the whole variable domain KAGVTQTPRYLIKTRGQQVTLSCSPISGHRSVSWYQQTPGQGLQFLFEYFSETQRNKGNFPGRFSGRQFSNSRSEMNVSTLELGDSALYLCASSLNRGIGYTFGSGTRLTVV.